One sample yielded the 27 T cell receptor beta chains listed below, sequenced in a study of response to subunit inactivated influenza vaccine. One entry per CDR3 protein results from TCRdb running MiXCR on the RT-PCR reads. Among over 150,000 distinct CDR3 sequences listed, over 8.5% were seen once. This specimen consisted of CD8+ T cells sorted from PBMCs, obtained less than 25 months after vaccination. The source is a man between 50 and 69 years old who received an inactivated influenza vaccine.

The chain carries TRBV28 and TRBJ2-3, with 13 positions matching TRBD2. In germline, CDR1 is MDHEN, CDR2 SYDVKM. The CDR3 length is 16 residues. The ends lost 7 bases at V and 4 bases at J; junction bases unmatched: 8. The CDR3 sequence: CASTPNGLAGADTQYF. In nucleotides, the CDR3 is TGTGCCAGCACACCAAACGGACTAGCGGGAGCAGATACGCAGTATTTT.

There are a few counts of this clonotype. Here the CDR3 reads CASSQGENTGELFF. The CDR3 coding sequence is TGCGCCAGCAGCCAGGGTGAGAACACCGGGGAGCTGTTTTTT. V is TRBV4-1 and J is TRBJ2-2; D is undetermined. Germline lookup yields CDR1 MGHRA and CDR2 YSYEKL. The CDR3 has 14 residues. Trimming removed 3 bases from V and 1 base from J, with 6 bases in between.

In its sample, this clonotype was seen a few times. The J gene is TRBJ1-2, the V gene TRBV29-1; D is possibly TRBD1 (5 bases). Trimming took off 6 bases at V and 5 bases at J, with 10 bases between the two ends. This CDR3 region has 11 residues. Germline V CDR1 and CDR2: SQVTM, ANQGSEA. The CDR3 region is CSVAGSYGYTF. The CDR3, as DNA: TGCAGCGTCGCAGGGAGTTATGGCTACACCTTC. Full variable domain (missing parts from reference TRBV29-1 and TRBJ1-2): SAVISQKPSRDICQRGTSLTIQCQVDSQVTMMFWYRQQPGQSLTLIATANQGSEATYESGFVIDKFPISRPNLTFSTLTVSNMSPEDSSIYLCSVAGSYGYTFGSGTRLTVV.

This clonotype has more than one count but fewer than ten. The V gene is TRBV13, the J gene TRBJ1-2; D is unclear. The V end was cut by 0 bases, the J end by 7 bases, with 15 bases between. The CDR3 runs to 15 residues. CDR1 PRHDT and CDR2 FYEKMQ come from the germline V gene (reference sequence). CDR3 sequence: CASSLGNRRLFGYTF. In DNA, the CDR3 is TGTGCCAGCAGCTTAGGGAACAGACGACTTTTTGGCTACACCTTC.

This clonotype appeared many times. The gene calls are TRBV12-3 or TRBV12-4 and TRBJ2-2; 8 nucleotides agree with TRBD2. This CDR3 region has 14 residues. J gave up 5 bases and V 3 bases, and 2 bases lay outside the gene matches. CDR3 loop: CASSFGTRTGELFF. The CDR3 DNA reads TGTGCCAGCAGTTTTGGGACTAGAACCGGGGAGCTGTTTTTT.

The gene calls are TRBV20-1 and TRBJ1-1; possible D gene TRBD1, 6 bases. Trimming took off 5 bases at V and 6 bases at J, with 16 bases between the two ends. There are 13 residues in the CDR3. Germline V lookup: CDR1 DFQATT, CDR2 SNEGSKA (reference sequence). The DNA of the CDR3 is TGCAGTGCTGAGACAGGTGGTTGGGCTGAAGCTTTCTTT. This encodes CSAETGGWAEAFF.

The genes are TRBV5-4 and TRBJ2-3; D unresolved. Looked up from germline, CDR1 is SGHNT and CDR2 is YYREEE (reference sequence). CDR3 length equals 16 residues. V gave up 4 bases and J gave up 3 bases, with 18 bases separating them. As DNA, the CDR3 is TGTGCCAGCAGCCAATACCCGGTCTTGGGGACAGATACGCAGTATTTT. It yields the protein CASSQYPVLGTDTQYF.

This clonotype was detected a few times. The gene calls are TRBV10-3 and TRBJ2-1; D ambiguous. There are 14 residues in the CDR3. Germline CDR1 is ENHRY and CDR2 is SYGVKD. V shed 0 bases and J shed 4 bases, with 7 bases lying between them. The CDR3 here is CAISESGTYNEQFF. CDR3 nucleotide sequence: TGTGCCATCAGTGAGTCAGGTACTTACAATGAGCAGTTCTTC.

The CDR3 here is CATSDWPSGSNEQFF. Written as DNA, the CDR3 is TGTGCCACCAGTGATTGGCCTAGCGGGAGCAATGAGCAGTTCTTC. The genes are TRBV24-1 and TRBJ2-1; 10 bases agree with TRBD2. V gave up 2 bases and J gave up 6 bases; unmatched junction bases: 3. Germline-derived CDR1 and CDR2 are KGHDR and SFDVKD. There are 15 residues in the CDR3.

This sequence joins TRBV25-1 and TRBJ2-7; 7 bases agree with TRBD1. The CDR3 has 14 amino acids. Germline values: CDR1 MGHDK, CDR2 SYGVNS. Trimming took 3 bases from V and 1 from J; bases not matched to a gene: 3. CDR3 protein: CASSETGNSYEQYF. In DNA, the CDR3 is TGTGCCAGCAGTGAGACAGGGAATTCCTACGAGCAGTACTTC.

The chain uses TRBV6-1 and TRBJ1-3; D gene unclear. V was cut by 5 bases and J by 0 bases, with 5 bases left in between. The CDR3 is 13 residues long. Germline V gene sequence: CDR1 MNHNS, CDR2 SASEGT. The CDR3 region has the DNA TGTGCCAGCAGTCCTTACTCTGGAAACACCATATATTTT. Its translation is CASSPYSGNTIYF.

This clonotype was observed at least ten times. This sequence joins TRBV29-1 and TRBJ2-1, with 9 bases aligning to TRBD2. Germline V CDR1 and CDR2: SQVTM, ANQGSEA. The V and J ends lost 3 bases and 7 bases, in that order; junction bases with no gene match: 7. This CDR3 spans 14 amino acids. The CDR3 reads CSVELAGEENEQFF. CDR3 nucleotides: TGCAGCGTTGAGTTAGCGGGAGAGGAGAATGAGCAGTTCTTC.

The sample holds a few counts of this clonotype. V and J are TRBV4-2 and TRBJ1-4, with a weak D call TRBD1 (6 bases). V lost 0 bases to trimming and J lost 8 bases, with 13 bases between them. CDR1 LGHNA and CDR2 YNFKEQ come from the germline V gene. This CDR3 has 15 residues. The DNA for the CDR3 is TGTGCCAGCAGCCAAGACACAGGGTTTAGCGAAAAACTGTTTTTT. Amino acids: CASSQDTGFSEKLFF.

The rearrangement joins TRBV6-4 to TRBJ2-2; TRBD2 matches 9 bases. With V trimmed by 0 bases and J by 3 bases, 2 bases remained unmatched. CDR1 MRHNA and CDR2 SNTAGT come from the germline V gene. This CDR3 contains 16 residues. The CDR3: CASSDSTSGDTGELFF. CDR3 sequence (DNA): TGTGCCAGCAGTGACTCGACTAGCGGAGACACCGGGGAGCTGTTTTTT.

In regard to this clonotype: Just one base apart from a much larger clone, this may be a read error. This chain connects TRBV3-1 to TRBJ2-5; tentatively, D is TRBD1 or TRBD2 (5 bases each). V was shortened by 1 base and J by 2 bases, with 11 bases between the two germline ends. Germline CDR1 and CDR2: LGHDT and YNNKEL (reference sequence). The CDR3 consists of 15 residues. The CDR3 nucleotides are TGTGCCAGCAGCCAAGTTTTGGGGGAGCAAGAGACCCAGTACTTC. Protein sequence: CASSQVLGEQETQYF.

The rearrangement joins TRBV18 to TRBJ2-4; 8 bases align to TRBD1. The V segment lost 7 bases and the J segment 0 bases; nucleotides outside the gene matches: 17. CDR1 is KGHSH, CDR2 LQKENI, per germline. The CDR3 spans 19 residues. CDR3 amino acids: CASCLLQGGNGVAKNIQYF. The CDR3, as DNA: TGTGCCAGCTGTCTCCTACAGGGGGGAAATGGGGTAGCCAAAAACATTCAGTACTTC.

This clonotype appeared a few times. The rearrangement joins TRBV13 to TRBJ2-7, with 10 bases matching TRBD2. This CDR3 is built from 15 residues. Germline values: CDR1 PRHDT, CDR2 FYEKMQ (reference sequence). V lost 0 bases and J lost 3; bases outside the gene matches: 2. CDR3 in DNA: TGTGCCAGCAGCTTAGGGCTAGCGGGAGACTACGAGCAGTACTTC. The encoded protein is CASSLGLAGDYEQYF.

This clonotype was counted at least ten times. The V call is TRBV24-1, the J call TRBJ2-2; 8 bases are shared with TRBD1. Germline lookup yields CDR1 KGHDR and CDR2 SFDVKD. V was pared by 4 bases and J by 2 bases, with 5 bases of the junction left unmatched. CDR3 length: 16 amino acids. CDR3 coding DNA: TGTGCCACCAGTGACCCTGACAGGGGTAACACCGGGGAGCTGTTTTTT. Translated: CATSDPDRGNTGELFF.

In this sample, this clonotype turned up many times. The V and J genes are TRBV9 and TRBJ1-4, with D perhaps matching TRBD1 (5 bases). The CDR3 spans 16 residues. Trimming took 3 bases from V and 0 from J, leaving 12 bases between them. Germline V gives CDR1 SGDLS, CDR2 YYNGEE. CDR3 DNA sequence: TGTGCCAGCAGCGACGACAGCGGAGCAACTAATGAAAAACTGTTTTTT. Its protein product is CASSDDSGATNEKLFF.

This rearrangement joins TRBV28 to TRBJ2-1; D might be TRBD2 (5 bases). V was cut by 7 bases and J by 9 bases, with 13 bases left in between. The CDR3 sequence is 12 residues long. Germline CDR1 is MDHEN and CDR2 is SYDVKM. CDR3 DNA sequence: TGTGCCAGCATAAATTTCGGACTTGAGCAGTTCTTC. Translation: CASINFGLEQFF.

This sequence joins TRBV7-9 and TRBJ2-2; 10 bases line up with TRBD1. Trimming took 5 bases from V and 2 from J; bases not matched to a gene: 5. This CDR3 contains 16 residues. Germline CDR1 is SEHNR and CDR2 is FQNEAQ (reference sequence). In DNA form, the CDR3 reads TGTGCCAGCAGCGGAGACAGGGGGCTAAACACCGGGGAGCTGTTTTTT. Encoded protein: CASSGDRGLNTGELFF.

This clonotype came up a few times. The rearrangement joins TRBV6-2 or TRBV6-3 to TRBJ2-7; possibly TRBD1 for D (6 bases). CDR3 length equals 14 residues. Trimming took 5 bases from V and 1 from J, leaving 12 bases between them. Germline CDR1 is MNHEY and CDR2 is SVGEGT. The CDR3 spells CASSTRTASYEQYF. Here the CDR3 DNA reads TGTGCCAGCAGTACTAGGACAGCTTCCTACGAGCAGTACTTC.

This clonotype was counted between two and nine times. The J gene is TRBJ2-5, the V gene TRBV6-2 or TRBV6-3; tentatively, D is TRBD1 (6 bases). Germline V CDR1 and CDR2: MNHEY, SVGEGT. The CDR3 has 15 amino acids. V shed 7 bases and J shed 2 bases, with 17 bases lying between them. DNA of the CDR3: TGTGCCAGCACCTACTTGGGACACCAACAAGAGACCCAGTACTTC. Protein product: CASTYLGHQQETQYF.

In its sample, this clonotype was seen a few times. This chain joins TRBV13 and TRBJ2-5, with unresolved D. The CDR3 has 13 residues. Per germline, CDR1 PRHDT and CDR2 FYEKMQ (reference sequence). Trimming left V 5 bases short and J 5 bases short, with 12 bases between. CDR3 sequence (DNA): TGTGCCAGCAGCCTCCGCTCCGTTGAGACCCAGTACTTC. Translation gives CASSLRSVETQYF. The whole variable domain, remainder taken from reference TRBV13 and TRBJ2-5, is AAGVIQSPRHLIKEKRETATLKCYPIPRHDTVYWYQQGPGQDPQFLISFYEKMQSDKGSIPDRFSAQQFSDYHSELNMSSLELGDSALYFCASSLRSVETQYFGPGTRLLVL.

CDR3 amino acids: CASSYLGTGGFTGELFF. DNA for the CDR3: TGTGCCAGCAGTTACTTGGGGACAGGGGGTTTCACCGGGGAGCTGTTTTTT. J is TRBJ2-2 and V is TRBV6-2 or TRBV6-3; TRBD1 agrees at 11 bases. Germline V lookup: CDR1 MNHEY, CDR2 SVGEGT. CDR3 length equals 17 residues. The V and J ends lost 1 base and 4 bases, in that order; junction bases with no gene match: 5.

This chain joins TRBV13 and TRBJ2-5; 10 nucleotides align to TRBD2. V lost 1 base and J lost 5; bases outside the gene matches: 4. The germline gives CDR1 PRHDT, CDR2 FYEKMQ (reference sequence). This CDR3 spans 15 amino acids. CDR3 residues: CASSLVGLALETQYF. The CDR3 DNA reads as TGTGCCAGCAGCTTAGTGGGACTAGCGCTGGAGACCCAGTACTTC.

This clonotype was detected many times. CDR3 sequence reads: CASSSRAISYNEQFF. CDR3 nucleotide sequence: TGTGCCAGCAGTTCCAGAGCTATCTCCTACAATGAGCAGTTCTTC. This chain links TRBV12-3 or TRBV12-4 with TRBJ2-1; D uncertain. This CDR3 region has 15 residues. V was pared by 4 bases and J by 0 bases, with 10 bases between.